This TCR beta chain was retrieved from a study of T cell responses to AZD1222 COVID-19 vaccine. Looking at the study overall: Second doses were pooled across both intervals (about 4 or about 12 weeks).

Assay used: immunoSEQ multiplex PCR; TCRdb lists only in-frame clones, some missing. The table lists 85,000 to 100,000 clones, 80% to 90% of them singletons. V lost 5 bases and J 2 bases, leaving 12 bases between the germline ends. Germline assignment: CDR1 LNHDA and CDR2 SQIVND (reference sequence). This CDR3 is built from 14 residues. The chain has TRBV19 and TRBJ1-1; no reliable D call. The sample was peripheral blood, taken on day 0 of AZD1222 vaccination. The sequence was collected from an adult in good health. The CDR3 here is CASSPRHRNTEAFF. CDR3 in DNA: TGTGCCAGTAGTCCCCGACACCGCAACACTGAAGCTTTCTTT.